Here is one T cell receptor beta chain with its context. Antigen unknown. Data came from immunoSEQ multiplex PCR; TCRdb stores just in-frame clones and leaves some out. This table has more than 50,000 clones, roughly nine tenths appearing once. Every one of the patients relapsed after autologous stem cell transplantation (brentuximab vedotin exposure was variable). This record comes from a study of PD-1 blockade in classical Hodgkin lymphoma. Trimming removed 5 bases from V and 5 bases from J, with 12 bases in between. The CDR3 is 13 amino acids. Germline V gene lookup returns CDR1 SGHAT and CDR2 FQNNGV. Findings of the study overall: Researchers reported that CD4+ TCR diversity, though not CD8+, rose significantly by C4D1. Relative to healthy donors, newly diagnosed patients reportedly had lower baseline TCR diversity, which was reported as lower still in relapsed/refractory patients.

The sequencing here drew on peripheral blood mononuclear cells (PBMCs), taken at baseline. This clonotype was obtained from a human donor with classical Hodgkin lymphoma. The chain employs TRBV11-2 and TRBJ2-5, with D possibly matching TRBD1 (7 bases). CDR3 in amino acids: CASSRDSGETQYF. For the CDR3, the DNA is TGTGCCAGCAGCCGGGACAGCGGGGAGACCCAGTACTTC.